The 31 T cell receptor beta chains in this list originate from one sample, sequenced in a study of blood T cell repertoires in COVID-19 (dated by TCRdb to 2020 to 2022). Libraries were built with the immunoSEQ multiplex PCR assay. Drawn from immuneACCESS, this table holds only the in-frame rearrangements with V and J called that TCRdb kept. Clones are partly lost; checked studies trace under half to an unresolved V gene and leave the rest unexplained. The sample records 130,000 or so clones, 85% to 90% of which are singletons. The top ten clonotypes cover around 30% of the sample. Source material: peripheral blood. These receptors originate from a man between 65 and 80 years old with active or convalescent COVID-19.

V is TRBV28 and J is TRBJ1-5, with a tentative D call TRBD1 (5 bases). The CDR3 loop spans 17 amino acids. V lost 8 bases to trimming and J lost 2 bases, with 22 bases between them. From germline, CDR1 is MDHEN and CDR2 SYDVKM. CDR3 region: CASPGYQGGVGNQPQHF. In DNA, the CDR3 is TGTGCCAGCCCAGGGTATCAGGGCGGCGTGGGCAATCAGCCCCAGCATTTT.

The CDR3 coding sequence is TGTGCCAGCAGTGAAGGGGGACTGAGCTCCTACAATGAGCAGTTCTTC. Residues: CASSEGGLSSYNEQFF. This chain uses TRBV2 with TRBJ2-1; perhaps TRBD2 as D (6 bases). Trimming removed 1 base from V and 0 bases from J, with 10 bases in between. The CDR3 loop spans 16 amino acids. Germline values: CDR1 SNHLY, CDR2 FYNNEI.

In its sample, this clone was seen a few times. The chain recombines TRBV27 with TRBJ1-2; D gene unclear. The germline V gene has CDR1 MNHEY and CDR2 SMNVEV (reference sequence). CDR3 length equals 13 residues. Trimming shortened V by 0 bases and J by 4 bases, and 6 bases separated the two germline ends. The CDR3 nucleotides read TGTGCCAGCAGTTTATCTCCAGGCTATGGCTACACCTTC. Protein: CASSLSPGYGYTF.

The chain couples TRBV28 to TRBJ2-7, with TRBD2 identical over 7 bases. CDR3 length: 16 amino acids. V lost 6 bases and J lost 1; bases outside the gene matches: 12. The germline V gene encodes CDR1 MDHEN and CDR2 SYDVKM. CDR3 DNA sequence: TGTGCCAGCAGGAGAGTCGATGCGGGAGTATCCTACGAGCAGTACTTC. This encodes CASRRVDAGVSYEQYF.

V gene TRBV11-2 combines with J gene TRBJ2-2; 11 bases match TRBD2. V was clipped by 2 bases and J by 5 bases; unmatched bases: 10. Germline V gene lookup returns CDR1 SGHAT and CDR2 FQNNGV. This CDR3 spans 18 amino acids. In DNA, the CDR3 is TGTGCCAGCAGCTTACTAGCTAGCGGGAGGTGGACTACCGGGGAGCTGTTTTTT. Its protein product is CASSLLASGRWTTGELFF.

The chain couples TRBV28 to TRBJ2-7; D remains ambiguous. Germline V gene sequence: CDR1 MDHEN, CDR2 SYDVKM. V lost 1 base and J lost 1, with 11 bases in between. This CDR3 spans 15 amino acids. As DNA, the CDR3 is TGTGCCAGCAGTTTATTAACGTCAGATTCCTACGAGCAGTACTTC. This translates into CASSLLTSDSYEQYF.

V usage is TRBV29-1 and J usage is TRBJ2-2; 9 bases map to TRBD2. Trimming cost V 0 bases and J 1 base; bases outside gene matches: 3. The CDR3 extends over 16 amino acids. CDR1 and CDR2 from the germline V gene are SQVTM and ANQGSEA. This CDR3 reads CSVEDVSGRNTGELFF. Here the CDR3 DNA reads TGCAGCGTTGAAGATGTTAGCGGGAGGAACACCGGGGAGCTGTTTTTT.

This chain joins TRBV19 and TRBJ2-3, with D unclear. The CDR3 sequence is 15 residues long. Germline lookup yields CDR1 LNHDA and CDR2 SQIVND (reference sequence). Trimming pared 5 bases from V and 0 bases from J, leaving 12 bases between. DNA for the CDR3: TGTGCCAGTAGTGCCCTTAGAACTAGCACAGATACGCAGTATTTT. Residues: CASSALRTSTDTQYF.

The gene calls are TRBV5-4 and TRBJ2-1; 9 bases map to TRBD1. V shed 9 bases and J 3 bases; nucleotides not matched to a gene: 10. CDR3 size: 15 residues. The V gene's germline CDR1 is SGHNT and CDR2 YYREEE (reference sequence). The CDR3 DNA follows: TGTGCCACCGGTCCTAGGACAGGGGACTACAATGAGCAGTTCTTC. Translated, it gives CATGPRTGDYNEQFF.

V and J are TRBV28 and TRBJ2-7; no firm D call. V was clipped by 2 bases and J by 0 bases, with 5 bases between them. The CDR3 sequence is 13 residues long. Germline V gene data show CDR1 as MDHEN and CDR2 as SYDVKM. Here the CDR3 reads CASSLISSYEQYF. In nucleotides, the CDR3 is TGTGCCAGCAGTTTAATTAGCTCCTACGAGCAGTACTTC.

The rearrangement links TRBV11-2 to TRBJ2-3, with 7 bases fitting TRBD2. V gave up 5 bases and J gave up 14 bases; unmatched junction bases: 19. The germline V gene encodes CDR1 SGHAT and CDR2 FQNNGV. CDR3 length equals 15 residues. The DNA of the CDR3 is TGTGCCAGCAGCACCGGGACTAAAAAGGGAGATACGGCGTATTTT. Translated, it gives CASSTGTKKGDTAYF.

The chain couples TRBV29-1 to TRBJ2-3, with D possibly matching TRBD1 (5 bases). The CDR3 is made up of 14 amino acids. Trimming pared 8 bases from V and 0 bases from J, leaving 15 bases between. Germline assignment: CDR1 SQVTM and CDR2 ANQGSEA. CDR3 protein: CSSKGYGSTDTQYF. For the CDR3, the DNA is TGCAGCTCTAAGGGGTACGGGAGCACAGATACGCAGTATTTT.

This clone appeared once. This chain connects TRBV4-1 to TRBJ2-4; D not resolved. Germline V lookup: CDR1 MGHRA, CDR2 YSYEKL. V lost 7 bases and J lost 3, with 7 bases in between. The CDR3 has 12 residues. CDR3 protein: CASKDFKNIQYF. For the CDR3, the DNA is TGCGCCAGCAAAGACTTCAAAAACATTCAGTACTTC.

The genes are TRBV12-5 and TRBJ1-2, with a weak D call TRBD1 (6 bases). V was cut by 6 bases and J by 5 bases, with 13 bases left in between. This CDR3 is built from 13 residues. Germline V gene lookup returns CDR1 LGHNT and CDR2 FRNRAP. The CDR3 bases are TGTGCTAGTGGACGCACAGGGTATTATGGCTACACCTTC. This gives the protein CASGRTGYYGYTF.

The V call is TRBV19, the J call TRBJ2-6; tentative D call: TRBD2 (5 bases). Trimming shortened V by 5 bases and J by 1 base, and 12 bases separated the two germline ends. CDR1 and CDR2 from the germline V gene are LNHDA and SQIVND (reference sequence). The CDR3 runs to 16 residues. In DNA, the CDR3 is TGTGCCAGTAGTGAGGGCATTAGGTCTGGGGCCAACGTCCTGACTTTC. Translation gives CASSEGIRSGANVLTF.

The chain recombines TRBV13 with TRBJ2-1; TRBD2 might be the D (6 bases). V was pared by 2 bases and J by 4 bases, with 12 bases between. CDR3 length: 15 residues. Germline assignment: CDR1 PRHDT and CDR2 FYEKMQ (reference sequence). The CDR3 DNA sequence: TGTGCCAGCAGCTTACCCGGGGGACTTTACAATGAGCAGTTCTTC. This sequence encodes CASSLPGGLYNEQFF.

The chain employs TRBV6-5 and TRBJ2-1; D unresolved. Between the trimmed V and J ends, which lost 6 bases and 6 bases, there was a span of 12 bases. There are 13 residues in the CDR3. Germline V lookup: CDR1 MNHEY, CDR2 SVGAGI. The CDR3 DNA reads TGTGCCAGCAGGCCGAGGCTCCCCAATGAGCAGTTCTTC. Residues: CASRPRLPNEQFF.

The rearrangement uses TRBV30 and TRBJ1-1; D perhaps matches TRBD1 (5 bases). The germline gives CDR1 GTSNPN, CDR2 SVGIG (reference sequence). V was cut by 0 bases and J by 2 bases, with 7 bases left in between. The CDR3 has 13 residues. CDR3: CAWSVQGNTEAFF. The CDR3 DNA follows: TGTGCCTGGAGTGTCCAGGGAAACACTGAAGCTTTCTTT.

The rearrangement joins TRBV10-3 to TRBJ2-5; no definite D call. The CDR3 is made up of 13 amino acids. Germline assignment: CDR1 ENHRY and CDR2 SYGVKD. V lost 2 bases and J 5 bases, leaving 9 bases between the germline ends. The CDR3 DNA is TGTGCCATCAGTGAGGGCCAGGTGGAGACCCAGTACTTC. Translation gives CAISEGQVETQYF.

The chain employs TRBV7-2 and TRBJ2-1; TRBD2 matches at 7 bases. Germline CDR1 is SGHTA and CDR2 is FQGNSA. V was pared by 5 bases and J by 8 bases, with 18 bases of the junction left unmatched. The CDR3 consists of 17 residues. The CDR3 DNA sequence: TGTGCCAGCAGCCTTAAATCCGGGAGGACGGGAAGGGATGAGCAGTTCTTC. Protein: CASSLKSGRTGRDEQFF.

CDR3 region: CASSLVGYNEQFF. The CDR3, as DNA: TGTGCCAGCAGCTTGGTCGGCTACAATGAGCAGTTCTTC. The chain is built from TRBV5-4 and TRBJ2-1, with D unresolved. V dropped 0 bases and J dropped 3 bases, with 4 bases sitting between them. The CDR3 covers 13 residues. Germline V gene lookup returns CDR1 SGHNT and CDR2 YYREEE (reference sequence).

The rearrangement uses TRBV6-5 and TRBJ2-3, with 7 bases aligning to TRBD1. J was trimmed by 4 bases and V by 6 bases; bases with no gene match: 10. CDR3 size: 15 residues. CDR1 is MNHEY and CDR2 is SVGAGI in the germline V gene. The CDR3 spells CASRAETGFADTQYF. The CDR3 DNA reads as TGTGCCAGCAGAGCTGAGACAGGGTTCGCAGATACGCAGTATTTT.

The rearrangement links TRBV9 to TRBJ2-7, with a possible D match to TRBD1 (5 bases). V was trimmed by 4 bases and J by 3 bases, leaving 8 bases between them. This CDR3 has 12 amino acids. From germline, CDR1 is SGDLS and CDR2 YYNGEE. In DNA, the CDR3 is TGTGCCAGCAGCCGTGACAGCTACGAGCAGTACTTC. Amino acid sequence: CASSRDSYEQYF.

The genes are TRBV5-1 and TRBJ1-2; the D gene is possibly TRBD1 (5 bases). The CDR3 is made up of 12 amino acids. From germline, CDR1 is SGHRS and CDR2 YFSETQ. Trimming shortened V by 0 bases and J by 5 bases, and 5 bases separated the two germline ends. Here the CDR3 reads CASSLEGYGYTF. The CDR3, as DNA: TGCGCCAGCAGCTTGGAGGGGTATGGCTACACCTTC.

The chain carries TRBV6-5 and TRBJ2-3; unclear D gene. The CDR3 is 11 residues long. V lost 4 bases and J 3 bases, leaving 2 bases between the germline ends. Germline assignment: CDR1 MNHEY and CDR2 SVGAGI. The CDR3 reads CASSLTDTQYF. The CDR3 DNA reads TGTGCCAGCAGTTTAACAGATACGCAGTATTTT.

This clone has just one count. The CDR3 here is CASSLEGLAGSSYNEQFF. The CDR3 bases are TGCGCCAGCAGCTTGGAGGGACTAGCGGGGAGCTCCTACAATGAGCAGTTCTTC. The chain links TRBV5-1 to TRBJ2-1; TRBD2 matches at 13 bases. The CDR3 consists of 18 residues. Germline lookup yields CDR1 SGHRS and CDR2 YFSETQ. Losses at the gene ends were 0 bases for V and 0 bases for J; bases not matched to a gene: 3.

The V and J genes are TRBV28 and TRBJ2-5, with D maybe TRBD1 (5 bases). CDR3 length: 14 residues. The V end lost 5 bases, the J end lost 1 base, and 11 bases lay between the germline ends. Per the germline V gene, CDR1 is MDHEN and CDR2 is SYDVKM. CDR3 amino acids: CASSPAGPQETQYF. The CDR3 region has the DNA TGTGCCAGCAGTCCGGCAGGGCCCCAAGAGACCCAGTACTTC.

The chain recombines TRBV5-8 with TRBJ2-3; perhaps TRBD2 as D (5 bases). Trimming cost V 10 bases and J 2 bases, with 14 bases left between them. CDR1 is SGHTS, CDR2 YDEGEE, per germline. The CDR3 has 13 amino acids. In DNA form, the CDR3 reads TGTGCCCGGGGAGCGGATCCCACAGATACGCAGTATTTT. This translates into CARGADPTDTQYF.

The rearrangement joins TRBV28 to TRBJ1-5, with D perhaps TRBD1 (5 bases). Trimming pared 3 bases from V and 2 bases from J, leaving 8 bases between. Germline assignment: CDR1 MDHEN and CDR2 SYDVKM. This CDR3 has 14 residues. The CDR3 loop is CASSFPGRNQPQHF. For the CDR3, the DNA is TGTGCCAGCAGTTTCCCAGGGCGCAATCAGCCCCAGCATTTT.

This chain joins TRBV6-5 and TRBJ1-3; 10 nucleotides agree with TRBD1. In germline, CDR1 is MNHEY, CDR2 SVGAGI. The CDR3 totals 13 residues. With V trimmed by 6 bases and J by 10 bases, 6 bases remained unmatched. CDR3 loop: CASSGQGDATIYF. CDR3 DNA sequence: TGTGCCAGCAGCGGACAGGGGGACGCAACCATATATTTT.

The rearrangement links TRBV7-9 to TRBJ1-4; D not certain. The CDR3 consists of 10 residues. Deletions cut 11 bases from V and 8 bases from J, with 9 bases between. Per germline, CDR1 SEHNR and CDR2 FQNEAQ (reference sequence). The CDR3 region has the DNA TGTGCCGAGGAGAGGGAAAAACTGTTTTTT. Translating gives CAEEREKLFF. Based on the CDR3 plus reference TRBV7-9 and TRBJ1-4, the full variable domain is DTGVSQNPRHKITKRGQNVTFRCDPISEHNRLYWYRQTLGQGPEFLTYFQNEAQLEKSRLLSDRFSAERPKGSFSTLEIQRTEQGDSAMYLCAEEREKLFFGSGTQLSVL.